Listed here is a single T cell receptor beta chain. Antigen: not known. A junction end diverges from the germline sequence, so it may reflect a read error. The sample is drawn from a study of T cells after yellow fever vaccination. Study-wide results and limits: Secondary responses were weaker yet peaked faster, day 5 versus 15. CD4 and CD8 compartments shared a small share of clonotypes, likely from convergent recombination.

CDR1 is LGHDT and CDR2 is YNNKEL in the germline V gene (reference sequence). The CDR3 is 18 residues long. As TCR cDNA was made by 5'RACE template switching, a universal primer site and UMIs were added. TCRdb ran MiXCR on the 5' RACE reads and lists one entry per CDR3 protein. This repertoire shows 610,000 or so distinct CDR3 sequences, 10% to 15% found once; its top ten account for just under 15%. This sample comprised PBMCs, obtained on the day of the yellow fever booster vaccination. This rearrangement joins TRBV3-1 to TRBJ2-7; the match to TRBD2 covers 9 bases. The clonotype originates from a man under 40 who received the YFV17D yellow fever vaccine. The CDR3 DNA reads TGTGCCAGCACCCAAGATCCTCGCAGGGGCGGGGGGGCCTACGAGCAGTACTTC. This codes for CASTQDPRRGGGAYEQYF.